These 7 T cell receptor beta chains share one sample of origin, sequenced in a study of blood T cell repertoires in COVID-19 (dated by TCRdb to about 2020). The library came from the immunoSEQ multiplex PCR assay. Entries here come from immuneACCESS through TCRdb and include only in-frame sequences with V and J called. Some clones fail to appear in such tables; in the studies checked, an unresolved V gene covers under half of the shortfall, and the cause of the remainder is unknown. Present in this sample are some 260,000 clones, 70% to 90% of which were seen just once. The ten most abundant clones make up roughly 3% of the sample. The sample was peripheral blood. The receptors here all came from a man younger than 35 with active or convalescent COVID-19.

The rearrangement uses TRBV7-8 and TRBJ2-7; maybe TRBD1 (6 bases). Germline values: CDR1 SGHVS, CDR2 FQNEAQ. The CDR3 is 17 residues long. V was clipped by 1 base and J by 3 bases, with 19 bases between them. For the CDR3, the DNA is TGTGCCAGCAGCTTAGTGCGGACAGCCAACCTAAACTACGAGCAGTACTTC. Translation: CASSLVRTANLNYEQYF. Combining the CDR3 with reference TRBV7-8 and TRBJ2-7 gives the whole variable domain GAGVSQSPRYKVAKRGQDVALRCDPISGHVSLFWYQQALGQGPEFLTYFQNEAQLDKSGLPSDRFFAERPEGSVSTLKIQRTQQEDSAVYLCASSLVRTANLNYEQYFGPGTRLTVT.

The chain has TRBV29-1 and TRBJ2-1; 8 nucleotides match TRBD2. Per the germline V gene, CDR1 is SQVTM and CDR2 is ANQGSEA. The CDR3 sequence is 10 residues long. J gave up 9 bases and V 6 bases, and 1 base lay outside the gene matches. The CDR3 coding sequence is TGCAGCGTGGCGGGGGGTGAGCAGTTCTTC. Translation: CSVAGGEQFF.

The sample holds one count of this clone. The chain carries TRBV28 and TRBJ1-2, with TRBD1 as a possible D gene (6 bases). The V end was cut by 5 bases, the J end by 4 bases, with 11 bases between. The CDR3 sequence is 13 residues long. Germline CDR1 MDHEN, CDR2 SYDVKM. CDR3 amino acids: CASSPGTLYGYTF. DNA of the CDR3: TGTGCCAGCAGTCCCGGGACACTCTATGGCTACACCTTC.

This clone was observed once. CDR3 amino acids: CASSLARGSGETQYF. The CDR3 DNA is TGTGCCAGCAGCTTAGCTCGAGGCTCGGGGGAGACCCAGTACTTC. The rearrangement joins TRBV7-6 to TRBJ2-5; a possible D gene is TRBD2 (5 bases). V was cut by 0 bases and J by 5 bases, with 13 bases left in between. The germline CDR1 and CDR2 sequences are SGHVS and FNYEAQ. The CDR3 contains 15 residues.

The V call is TRBV6-5, the J call TRBJ1-1; 7 bases fit TRBD1. The trim removed 5 bases at V and 1 base at J, leaving 7 bases unmatched. The CDR3 sequence is 15 residues long. Germline V CDR1 and CDR2: MNHEY, SVGAGI. The CDR3 sequence: CASSRRTGGNTEAFF. The CDR3 DNA reads as TGTGCCAGCAGTAGAAGGACAGGAGGGAACACTGAAGCTTTCTTT.

The chain is built from TRBV29-1 and TRBJ1-2, with D possibly TRBD1 on 5 matching bases. V gave up 6 bases and J gave up 2 bases, with 13 bases separating them. Germline CDR1 reads SQVTM; CDR2 reads ANQGSEA. The CDR3 is 13 amino acids. The CDR3 loop reads CSVGRGDNYGYTF. As DNA, the CDR3 is TGCAGCGTGGGGCGGGGGGACAACTATGGCTACACCTTC.

The table lists this clone with a few counts. The chain employs TRBV7-2 and TRBJ1-5, with D perhaps TRBD1 (5 bases). Germline V gene data show CDR1 as SGHTA and CDR2 as FQGNSA. CDR3 size: 16 residues. Trimming left V 1 base short and J 1 base short, with 11 bases between. CDR3 region: CASSLVGARSNQPQHF. The CDR3 DNA is TGTGCCAGCAGCTTAGTAGGGGCCAGAAGCAATCAGCCCCAGCATTTT.